Each of the 27 T cell receptor beta chains below was sequenced from the same sample in a study of blood T cell repertoires in COVID-19. The assay was immunoSEQ multiplex PCR, and TCRdb's table has in-frame clones only and misses some. This table holds 110,000 to 150,000 clones, about 82% found once. Material: peripheral blood. The source is a woman aged 55-69 years with acute or convalescent COVID-19.

This clone has more than one count but fewer than ten. This sequence joins TRBV6-1 and TRBJ1-3; 9 bases agree with TRBD1. The V segment lost 8 bases and the J segment 0 bases; nucleotides outside the gene matches: 2. The germline V gene has CDR1 MNHNS and CDR2 SASEGT. This CDR3 is built from 14 residues. The CDR3 here is CASGQGNSGNTIYF. CDR3 in DNA: TGTGCCAGCGGACAGGGGAACTCTGGAAACACCATATATTTT.

The V gene is TRBV7-2, the J gene TRBJ2-5; 9 bases line up with TRBD2. The CDR3 length is 15 residues. The V segment lost 2 bases and the J segment 3 bases; nucleotides outside the gene matches: 4. Germline loops: CDR1 SGHTA, CDR2 FQGNSA. The chain's CDR3 is CASSLRLAGKETQYF. The CDR3 DNA is TGTGCCAGCAGCTTAAGGCTAGCGGGGAAAGAGACCCAGTACTTC.

This clone was observed once. The rearrangement uses TRBV29-1 and TRBJ2-5; the match to TRBD2 covers 8 bases. CDR1 SQVTM and CDR2 ANQGSEA come from the germline V gene. The V gene end was trimmed by 3 bases and the J gene end by 4 bases; junction bases not matched to a gene: 4. The CDR3 is 13 amino acids. The CDR3 region has the DNA TGCAGCGTTGAGATCCTAGCGGGAGAGACCCAGTACTTC. Amino acid sequence: CSVEILAGETQYF.

This clone was seen only once. The chain combines TRBV6-5 with TRBJ1-5; the match to TRBD1 covers 8 bases. The V segment lost 7 bases and the J segment 7 bases; nucleotides outside the gene matches: 9. The CDR3 sequence is 14 residues long. Germline V lookup: CDR1 MNHEY, CDR2 SVGAGI. The CDR3 loop is CASNTGGGYQPQHF. The CDR3 nucleotides read TGTGCCAGCAATACAGGGGGGGGATACCAGCCCCAGCATTTT.

This rearrangement joins TRBV7-2 to TRBJ1-5; the match to TRBD1 covers 8 bases. The junction had 3 bases not matched to a gene; V was cut back by 5 bases and J by 6 bases. CDR3 length: 13 residues. The germline CDR1 and CDR2 sequences are SGHTA and FQGNSA. CDR3 DNA sequence: TGTGCCAGCAGCCCGGACAGGGTTCAGCCCCAGCATTTT. Amino acids: CASSPDRVQPQHF. Full variable domain (outside the CDR3, taken from reference TRBV7-2 and TRBJ1-5): GAGVSQSPSNKVTEKGKDVELRCDPISGHTALYWYRQSLGQGLEFLIYFQGNSAPDKSGLPSDRFSAERTGGSVSTLTIQRTQQEDSAVYLCASSPDRVQPQHFGDGTRLSIL.

The chain has TRBV10-3 and TRBJ1-4; 10 positions match TRBD1. The V and J ends lost 3 bases and 5 bases, in that order; junction bases with no gene match: 3. CDR3 length equals 15 residues. Germline CDR1 ENHRY, CDR2 SYGVKD. CDR3 DNA: TGTGCCATCAGTGATACGGGACAGGGGAATGAAAAACTGTTTTTT. Its translation is CAISDTGQGNEKLFF.

The J gene is TRBJ2-5, the V gene TRBV18; 7 nucleotides align to TRBD1. The germline CDR1 and CDR2 sequences are KGHSH and LQKENI. This CDR3 spans 13 amino acids. V trimming: 6 bases; J trimming: 4 bases; junction bases outside the gene matches: 5. The CDR3 DNA reads as TGTGCCAGCTCTACAGGGGTGGGAGAGACCCAGTACTTC. Its protein is CASSTGVGETQYF.

This rearrangement joins TRBV7-2 to TRBJ2-7; 10 bases align to TRBD1. The CDR3 has 16 amino acids. The germline gives CDR1 SGHTA, CDR2 FQGNSA. V was pared by 0 bases and J by 3 bases, with 5 bases of the junction left unmatched. The CDR3 spells CASSLAGTGARYEQYF. The CDR3 region has the DNA TGTGCCAGCAGCTTAGCCGGGACAGGGGCACGCTACGAGCAGTACTTC.

This clone appeared a few times. This chain joins TRBV25-1 and TRBJ2-2; 10 bases fit TRBD1. Trimming cost V 8 bases and J 1 base; bases outside gene matches: 1. CDR1 is MGHDK, CDR2 SYGVNS, per germline. CDR3 length equals 14 residues. In nucleotides, the CDR3 is TGTGCCAGCGACAGGGGGCAGAACACCGGGGAGCTGTTTTTT. Translation: CASDRGQNTGELFF.

V is TRBV30 and J is TRBJ1-5; D not certain. This CDR3 has 13 residues. Trimming removed 1 base from V and 3 bases from J, with 7 bases in between. Germline V gene lookup returns CDR1 GTSNPN and CDR2 SVGIG (reference sequence). The CDR3 nucleotides read TGTGCCTGGAGTGGCGGGTACAATCAGCCCCAGCATTTT. Translating gives CAWSGGYNQPQHF.

The chain has TRBV4-2 and TRBJ2-2; D may be TRBD1 (6 bases). V lost 5 bases and J lost 0, with 25 bases in between. This CDR3 region has 20 residues. CDR1 is LGHNA, CDR2 YNFKEQ, per germline. CDR3 sequence (DNA): TGTGCCAGCAGCACTTCGAGGCCGGGACAAAAAGTCCCGAACACCGGGGAGCTGTTTTTT. This codes for CASSTSRPGQKVPNTGELFF.

This clone was seen a single time. The DNA for the CDR3 is TGTGCCAGCAGCTTAGATAGGACCCAGTACTTC. Translation: CASSLDRTQYF. J is TRBJ2-5 and V is TRBV7-2; D remains unclear. V lost 1 base to trimming and J lost 7 bases, with 4 bases between them. The CDR3 is made up of 11 amino acids. CDR1 is SGHTA, CDR2 FQGNSA, per germline.

The chain links TRBV29-1 to TRBJ2-3; TRBD1 matches at 7 bases. This CDR3 contains 16 residues. Losses at the gene ends were 7 bases for V and 0 bases for J; bases not matched to a gene: 13. Germline lookup yields CDR1 SQVTM and CDR2 ANQGSEA. This CDR3 is CSAPPGRTGSTDTQYF. The CDR3 bases are TGCAGCGCCCCACCCGGACGGACAGGTAGCACAGATACGCAGTATTTT.

Concerning this clone: The sample holds other DNA sequences that translate to the same CDR3. J is TRBJ1-1 and V is TRBV5-1; 7 bases are shared with TRBD1. V dropped 0 bases and J dropped 3; count of bases not matched to a gene: 2. CDR3 size: 14 residues. Per the germline V gene, CDR1 is SGHRS and CDR2 is YFSETQ. The CDR3 DNA reads as TGCGCCAGCAGCTTGGCCAGGGGGGACACTGAAGCTTTCTTT. This encodes CASSLARGDTEAFF.

The CDR3 reads CASSDWLAGDEQFF. The CDR3 coding sequence is TGTGCCAGCAGTGATTGGCTAGCGGGGGATGAGCAGTTCTTC. The genes are TRBV2 and TRBJ2-1; 10 bases fit TRBD2. CDR1 and CDR2 from the germline V gene are SNHLY and FYNNEI. After removal of 3 bases from V and 8 bases from J, the junction contained 4 bases not matched to a gene. The CDR3 is made up of 14 amino acids.

The chain uses TRBV20-1 and TRBJ1-2, with TRBD1 matching 9 bases. In germline, CDR1 is DFQATT, CDR2 SNEGSKA (reference sequence). Trimming took 3 bases from V and 6 from J; bases not matched to a gene: 8. The CDR3 length is 14 residues. CDR3 residues: CSASPGQGMDGYTF. The CDR3 DNA reads as TGCAGTGCTAGTCCGGGACAGGGTATGGATGGCTACACCTTC.

The chain links TRBV21-1 to TRBJ2-7; no DNA check was done on the table's D call, TRBD1. TRBV21-1 is given as a pseudogene. This CDR3 comprises 20 residues. The CDR3 sequence is CASSKNPNRLTGVRPYEQYF. The CDR3 bases are TGTGCCAGCAGCAAAAACCCTAACAGATTGACAGGGGTTAGGCCCTACGAGCAGTACTTC.

J is TRBJ2-2 and V is TRBV4-2; tentatively, D is TRBD2 (5 bases). Per germline, CDR1 LGHNA and CDR2 YNFKEQ. V lost 4 bases, J lost 3 bases, and 9 bases lay in between. The CDR3 contains 14 residues. CDR3 coding DNA: TGTGCCAGCAGCCTAAGGCGGGACACCGGGGAGCTGTTTTTT. It specifies CASSLRRDTGELFF.

The rearrangement uses TRBV5-4 and TRBJ2-6; 14 nucleotides agree with TRBD2. The CDR3 extends over 18 amino acids. CDR1 and CDR2 (germline): SGHNT, YYREEE (reference sequence). Losses at the gene ends were 4 bases for V and 1 base for J; bases not matched to a gene: 4. CDR3: CASSPGLAGGSGANVLTF. In nucleotides, the CDR3 is TGTGCCAGCAGCCCAGGACTAGCGGGGGGTTCTGGGGCCAACGTCCTGACTTTC.

This clone came up a few times. The chain uses TRBV6-5 and TRBJ2-2, with 9 nucleotides matching TRBD2. Trimming at V came to 9 bases and at J to 2 bases, leaving 7 bases not matched to a gene. There are 15 residues in the CDR3. Germline V lookup: CDR1 MNHEY, CDR2 SVGAGI. As DNA, the CDR3 is TGTGCCAGTAGCATAGCGGGGGCCAACACCGGGGAGCTGTTTTTT. It translates to CASSIAGANTGELFF.

The CDR3 coding sequence is TGTGCTAGTGGTGCCGGACTATCCAGTATATACACCGGGGAGCTGTTTTTT. Translated, it gives CASGAGLSSIYTGELFF. The V call is TRBV12-5, the J call TRBJ2-2, with a possible D match to TRBD2 (6 bases). The CDR3 extends over 17 amino acids. The ends were cut back, 5 bases at V and 3 bases at J, with 19 bases in the middle. Germline CDR1 reads LGHNT; CDR2 reads FRNRAP.

The chain carries TRBV5-1 and TRBJ1-1, with a possible D match to TRBD1 (6 bases). V was pared by 1 base and J by 1 base, with 11 bases between. The germline gives CDR1 SGHRS, CDR2 YFSETQ. This CDR3 region has 15 residues. CDR3 DNA: TGCGCCAGCAGCTTGACAGGGATTCGGAACACTGAAGCTTTCTTT. This codes for CASSLTGIRNTEAFF.

The chain has TRBV15 and TRBJ2-1; D possibly corresponds to TRBD1 (5 bases). The CDR3 loop spans 13 amino acids. The germline gives CDR1 LNHNV, CDR2 YYDKDF (reference sequence). V was trimmed by 3 bases and J by 9 bases, leaving 12 bases between them. CDR3: CATSSPGFGEQFF. The CDR3 DNA reads TGTGCCACCAGCAGCCCAGGGTTCGGTGAGCAGTTCTTC.

The chain employs TRBV30 and TRBJ1-1; 7 positions agree with TRBD1. The ends lost 2 bases at V and 3 bases at J; junction bases unmatched: 3. This CDR3 region has 13 residues. The germline gives CDR1 GTSNPN, CDR2 SVGIG (reference sequence). CDR3 loop: CAWSQGGYTEAFF. The CDR3 nucleotides read TGTGCCTGGAGTCAGGGGGGATACACTGAAGCTTTCTTT.

The V call is TRBV28, the J call TRBJ1-2; 12 bases line up with TRBD1. Germline trimming cut 10 bases from V and 6 bases from J; bases unmatched to any gene: 15. The CDR3 contains 16 residues. CDR1 and CDR2 (germline): MDHEN, SYDVKM. The CDR3 sequence: CATPEGQGAFSHGYTF. The CDR3 DNA follows: TGTGCCACCCCGGAGGGACAGGGGGCGTTCAGTCATGGCTACACCTTC.

This chain uses TRBV6-5 with TRBJ1-2; 9 bases are a match to TRBD1. CDR1 and CDR2 (germline): MNHEY, SVGAGI. Trimming at V came to 10 bases and at J to 8 bases, leaving 11 bases not matched to a gene. CDR3 length: 13 amino acids. The CDR3 DNA is TGTGCCACCACAGGGGGCCCTGTGGGGGGCTACACCTTC. Protein product: CATTGGPVGGYTF.

The J gene is TRBJ2-7, the V gene TRBV5-4; TRBD1 matches at 10 bases. The V gene's germline CDR1 is SGHNT and CDR2 YYREEE (reference sequence). V lost 0 bases and J lost 6; bases outside the gene matches: 6. The CDR3 sequence is 15 residues long. The CDR3 bases are TGTGCCAGCAGCTTGGGACAGGGGGCAGCAATCGAGCAGTACTTC. Encoded protein: CASSLGQGAAIEQYF.